This T cell receptor beta chain comes out of a study of Ad26.COV2.S vaccination and SARS-CoV-2 variants. At the level of the study: In the COV1001 trial, the donor was in the Ad26.COV2.S arm. Dosing was one shot or two shots 56 days apart. Study-wide findings and caveats: After vaccination, substantial breadth of spike-specific CD8+ and CD4+ responses was reported.

With respect to this clone: What it binds is not known.

Only in-frame clones appear in the TCRdb table, and some are missing; sequencing was by immunoSEQ multiplex PCR. The table has some 410,000 clones, about 92% seen once. Treatment: some 20 received Ad26.COV2.S at low or high dose, single or two shots; about 5 received placebo; per-sample allocation not given. Collection of the samples took place on day 63 after the first injection of vaccine or placebo. Boston provided a donor who was an adult aged 18-55 years. The sequencing used peripheral blood, collected in a trial of Ad26.COV2.S vaccine versus placebo. This TCR was recovered from a person aged 18 to 59 who received the Ad26.COV2.S COVID-19 vaccine or a placebo.

The CDR3 bases are TGTGCCAGCAGCCTAGAGGGGACAGGGGATAATGGCTACACCTTC. This sequence encodes CASSLEGTGDNGYTF. The V gene is TRBV7-2, the J gene TRBJ1-2; TRBD1 agrees at 10 bases. CDR1 SGHTA and CDR2 FQGNSA come from the germline V gene. The CDR3 loop spans 15 amino acids. The V gene end was trimmed by 5 bases and the J gene end by 6 bases; junction bases not matched to a gene: 9.